The sequence of this TCR beta chain was determined in a study of T cell responses to AZD1222 COVID-19 vaccine. Study summary: Doses given second, at about 4 or about 12 weeks, were pooled.

With respect to this clone: Its antigen is as yet unknown.

This CDR3 contains 17 residues. Between the trimmed V and J ends, which lost 0 bases and 1 base, there was a span of 15 bases. Assay used: immunoSEQ multiplex PCR; TCRdb lists only in-frame clones, some missing. The sample has about 150,000 clones; 88% are singletons. Overall study results and limits: Two AZD1222 administrations were followed by greater Spike-specific TCR breadth and depth.

The input for sequencing was peripheral blood, taken on day 0 of AZD1222 vaccination. The TCR sequence derives from an adult in good health. This chain connects TRBV23-1 to TRBJ1-2; D gene uncertain. TRBV23-1 is known as an ORF, though its function is uncertain. The CDR3 is CASSQSGSRIGNYGYTF. In DNA, the CDR3 is TGCGCCAGCAGTCAATCGGGGTCCAGGATTGGTAACTATGGCTACACCTTC.